One and the same sample provided the 12 T cell receptor beta chains below, sequenced in a study of breast tumors, draining lymph nodes, adjacent tissues. TCRdb independently ran MiXCR on the multiplex PCR reads; one entry per CDR3 protein. The sample lists 50,000 to 85,000 distinct CDR3 sequences; 40% to 45% were seen once. The source material was breast tumor tissue. Receptors were obtained from a female donor with breast cancer. Some clones in this sample may be carry-over from other donors' samples.

Many counts were recorded for this clonotype. V usage is TRBV6-2 or TRBV6-3 and J usage is TRBJ2-7; TRBD2 matches at 9 bases. Germline CDR1 is MNHEY and CDR2 is SVGEGT. The CDR3 totals 15 residues. With V trimmed by 5 bases and J by 5 bases, 10 bases remained unmatched. This chain's CDR3 is CASSDRVAGDNEQYF. The CDR3 DNA is TGTGCCAGCAGTGACCGGGTAGCGGGAGACAACGAGCAGTACTTC.

J is TRBJ2-6 and V is TRBV6-5; possibly TRBD1 for D (8 bases). CDR3 length: 19 amino acids. V was pared by 6 bases and J by 0 bases, with 21 bases between. Per the germline V gene, CDR1 is MNHEY and CDR2 is SVGAGI. CDR3 coding DNA: TGTGCCAGCAGACCCAGGGGGCGGGGGCTTGTCTCTGGGGCCAACGTCCTGACTTTC. Protein sequence: CASRPRGRGLVSGANVLTF.

This clonotype was picked up many times. The rearrangement joins TRBV7-2 to TRBJ1-6; D possibly corresponds to TRBD1 (5 bases). V dropped 3 bases and J dropped 6 bases, with 15 bases sitting between them. The CDR3 length is 16 residues. In germline, CDR1 is SGHTA, CDR2 FQGNSA. As DNA, the CDR3 is TGTGCCAGCAGCTTGGTTACAGGCTGGAGTAATTCACCCCTCCACTTT. It encodes CASSLVTGWSNSPLHF.

The rearrangement uses TRBV9 and TRBJ2-2; D is undetermined. The CDR3 runs 9 residues. V was cut by 0 bases and J by 13 bases, with 1 base left in between. In germline, CDR1 is SGDLS, CDR2 YYNGEE. The CDR3 DNA follows: TGTGCCAGCAGCGTAGGGCTGTTTTTT. It specifies CASSVGLFF.

Only a few counts were recorded for this clonotype. A much larger clone is a single base away; this may be a read error. The gene calls are TRBV5-6 and TRBJ2-1; D possibly corresponds to TRBD1 (6 bases). Germline CDR1 and CDR2: SGHDT and YYEEEE. The ends were cut back, 3 bases at V and 1 base at J, with 14 bases in the middle. The CDR3 has 16 amino acids. CDR3 sequence: CASSSSGTRSYNEQFF. CDR3 DNA: TGTGCCAGCAGCTCGTCGGGGACAAGGTCCTACAATGAGCAGTTCTTC.

A note on this clonotype: Likely a read error: the CDR3 ends without its conserved phenylalanine or tryptophan. The V gene is TRBV19, the J gene TRBJ2-1; D is ambiguous. Germline lookup yields CDR1 LNHDA and CDR2 SQIVND (reference sequence). The CDR3 has 16 residues. Trimming pared 2 bases from V and 0 bases from J, leaving 11 bases between. CDR3 in amino acids: CASSIWWASSYNEQFS. The CDR3 nucleotides are TGTGCCAGTAGTATATGGTGGGCGTCCTCCTACAATGAGCAGTTCTCC.

The chain combines TRBV7-9 with TRBJ1-5; 7 bases map to TRBD1. The CDR3 consists of 17 residues. The V segment lost 5 bases and the J segment 7 bases; nucleotides outside the gene matches: 17. Looked up from germline, CDR1 is SEHNR and CDR2 is FQNEAQ (reference sequence). CDR3 DNA: TGTGCCAGCAGCGTCAATCGGTACAGGGGCGACAAACAGCCCCAGCATTTT. The encoded protein is CASSVNRYRGDKQPQHF. Combining the CDR3 with reference TRBV7-9 and TRBJ1-5 gives the whole variable domain DTGVSQNPRHKITKRGQNVTFRCDPISEHNRLYWYRQTLGQGPEFLTYFQNEAQLEKSRLLSDRFSAERPKGSFSTLEIQRTEQGDSAMYLCASSVNRYRGDKQPQHFGDGTRLSIL.

This rearrangement joins TRBV7-4 to TRBJ1-6, with D unclear. CDR1 and CDR2 (germline): SGHVT, SQSDAQ. CDR3 length: 12 residues. The CDR3 DNA is TGTGCTAAAAATGGGCAGAATTCACCCCTCCACTTT. This codes for CAKNGQNSPLHF.

Remarks on this clonotype: A much larger clone differs from this one at a single base, so this may be a read error. V usage is TRBV19 and J usage is TRBJ1-1, with D tentatively TRBD1 (5 bases). Germline V gene sequence: CDR1 LNHDA, CDR2 SQIVND (reference sequence). The CDR3 is 15 amino acids. The CDR3 DNA sequence: TGTGCCAGTAGTATAAACGGCCAGGGAGCCACTGAAGCTTCCTTT. It is translated as CASSINGQGATEASF.

The chain joins TRBV12-3 or TRBV12-4 to TRBJ1-5; D remains unclear. V was clipped by 0 bases and J by 14 bases, with 8 bases between them. The CDR3 is made up of 11 amino acids. In nucleotides, the CDR3 is TGTGCCAGCAGTTTAGCGGGCTACGAGCATTTT. It yields the protein CASSLAGYEHF.

This clonotype appeared many times. A read error may account for a junction end that differs from germline. This chain connects TRBV20-1 to TRBJ1-5; unclear D gene. Germline CDR1 DFQATT, CDR2 SNEGSKA (reference sequence). CDR3 size: 16 residues. The CDR3 protein is CSARDIRAASYQPQHF. The CDR3 DNA reads as TGCAGTGCTAGAGATATAAGGGCAGCTAGCTATCAGCCCCAGCATTTT.

This clonotype was detected ten times or more. V is TRBV4-2 and J is TRBJ2-7, with 8 bases matching TRBD2. The J segment lost 4 bases and the V segment lost 2 bases, leaving 10 bases of the junction unmatched. The CDR3 is made up of 16 amino acids. Germline V lookup: CDR1 LGHNA, CDR2 YNFKEQ. The CDR3: CASSQHLAGNLYEQYF. In nucleotides, the CDR3 is TGTGCCAGCAGCCAACATTTAGCGGGGAACCTATACGAGCAGTACTTC.